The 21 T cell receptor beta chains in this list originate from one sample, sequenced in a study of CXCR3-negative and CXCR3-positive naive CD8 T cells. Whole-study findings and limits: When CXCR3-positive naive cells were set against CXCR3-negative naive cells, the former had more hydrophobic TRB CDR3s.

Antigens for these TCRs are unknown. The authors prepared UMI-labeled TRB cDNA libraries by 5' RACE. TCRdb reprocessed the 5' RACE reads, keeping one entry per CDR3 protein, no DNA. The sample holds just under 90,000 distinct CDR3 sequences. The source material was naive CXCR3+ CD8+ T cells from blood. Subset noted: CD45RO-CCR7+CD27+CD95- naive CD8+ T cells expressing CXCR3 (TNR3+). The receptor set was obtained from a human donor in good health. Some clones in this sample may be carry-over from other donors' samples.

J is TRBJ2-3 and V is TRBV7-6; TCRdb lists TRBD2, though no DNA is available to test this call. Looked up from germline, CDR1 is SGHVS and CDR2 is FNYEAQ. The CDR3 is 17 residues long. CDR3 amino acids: CASSLAQGGASQDTQYF. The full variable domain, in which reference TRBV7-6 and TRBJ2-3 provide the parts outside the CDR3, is GAGVSQSPRYKVTKRGQDVALRCDPISGHVSLYWYRQALGQGPEFLTYFNYEAQQDKSGLPNDRFSAERPEGSISTLTIQRTEQRDSAMYRCASSLAQGGASQDTQYFGPGTRLTVL.

Here the CDR3 reads CASSPRGFGTGELFF. The rearrangement links TRBV4-1 to TRBJ2-2; the TCRdb call, TRBD1, lacks DNA for checking. The CDR3 has 15 amino acids. Germline lookup yields CDR1 MGHRA and CDR2 YSYEKL.

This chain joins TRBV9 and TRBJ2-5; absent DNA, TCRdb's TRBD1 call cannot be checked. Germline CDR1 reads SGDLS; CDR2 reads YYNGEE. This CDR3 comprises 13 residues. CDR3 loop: CASSVTGQETQYF.

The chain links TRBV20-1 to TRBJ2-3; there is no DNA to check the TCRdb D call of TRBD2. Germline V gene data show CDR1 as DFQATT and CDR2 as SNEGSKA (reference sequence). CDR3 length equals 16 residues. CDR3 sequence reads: CSARDWSGTYTDTQYF.

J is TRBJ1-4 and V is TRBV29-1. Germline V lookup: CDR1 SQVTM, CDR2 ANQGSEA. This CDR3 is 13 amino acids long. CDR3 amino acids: CSVDQGEGEKLFF.

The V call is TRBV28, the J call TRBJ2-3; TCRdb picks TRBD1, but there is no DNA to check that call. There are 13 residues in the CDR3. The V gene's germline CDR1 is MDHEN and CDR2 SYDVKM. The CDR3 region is CASNRGRSDTQYF.

The CDR3 sequence is CASSPVRGTTEAFF. The chain couples TRBV7-9 to TRBJ1-1; TCRdb outputs TRBD1, but without DNA this stays unchecked. Germline lookup yields CDR1 SEHNR and CDR2 FQNEAQ (reference sequence). This CDR3 comprises 14 residues.

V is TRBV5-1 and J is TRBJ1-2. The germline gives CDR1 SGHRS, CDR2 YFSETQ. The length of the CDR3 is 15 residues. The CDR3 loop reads CASSLGATDNYGYTF.

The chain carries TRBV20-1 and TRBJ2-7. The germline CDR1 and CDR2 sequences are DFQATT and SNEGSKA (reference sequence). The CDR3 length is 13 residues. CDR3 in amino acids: CSARDLVYHEQYF.

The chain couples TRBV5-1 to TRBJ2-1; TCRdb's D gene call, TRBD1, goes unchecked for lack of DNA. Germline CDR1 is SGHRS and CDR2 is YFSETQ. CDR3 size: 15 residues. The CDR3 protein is CASRSPGQGVNEQFF.

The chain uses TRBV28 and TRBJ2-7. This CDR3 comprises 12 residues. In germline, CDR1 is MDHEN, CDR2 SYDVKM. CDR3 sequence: CASSFLTYEQYF.

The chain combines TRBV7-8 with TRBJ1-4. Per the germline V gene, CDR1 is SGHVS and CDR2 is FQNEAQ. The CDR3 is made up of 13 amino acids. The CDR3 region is CASSLAPQEKLFF.

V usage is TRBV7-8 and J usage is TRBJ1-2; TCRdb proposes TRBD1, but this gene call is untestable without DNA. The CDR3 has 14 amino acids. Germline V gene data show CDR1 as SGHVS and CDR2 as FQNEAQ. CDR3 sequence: CASSSGQGDYGYTF.

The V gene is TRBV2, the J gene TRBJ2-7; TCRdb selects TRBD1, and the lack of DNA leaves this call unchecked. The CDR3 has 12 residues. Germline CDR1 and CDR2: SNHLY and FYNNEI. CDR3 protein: CATRTGTYEQYF.

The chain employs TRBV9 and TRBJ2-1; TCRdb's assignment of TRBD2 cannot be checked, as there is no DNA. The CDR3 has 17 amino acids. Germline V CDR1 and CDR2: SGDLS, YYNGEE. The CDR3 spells CASSDPGASGLYNEQFF.

CDR3: CASSPRPGEQYF. The rearrangement joins TRBV9 to TRBJ2-7; TCRdb's D call, TRBD1, is unchecked because there is no DNA. The CDR3 sequence is 12 residues long. Germline V CDR1 and CDR2: SGDLS, YYNGEE. Drawing the rest from reference TRBV9 and TRBJ2-7, the complete variable domain is DSGVTQTPKHLITATGQRVTLRCSPRSGDLSVYWYQQSLDQGLQFLIQYYNGEERAKGNILERFSAQQFPDLHSELNLSSLELGDSALYFCASSPRPGEQYFGPGTRLTVT.

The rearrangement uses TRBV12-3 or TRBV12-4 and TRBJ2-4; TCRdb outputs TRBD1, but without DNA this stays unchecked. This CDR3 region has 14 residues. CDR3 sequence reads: CASKTGGGANIQYF.

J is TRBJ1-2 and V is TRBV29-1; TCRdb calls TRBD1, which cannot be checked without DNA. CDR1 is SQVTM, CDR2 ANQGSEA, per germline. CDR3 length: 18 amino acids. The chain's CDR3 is CSVEIPFGRRTEQLGYTF.

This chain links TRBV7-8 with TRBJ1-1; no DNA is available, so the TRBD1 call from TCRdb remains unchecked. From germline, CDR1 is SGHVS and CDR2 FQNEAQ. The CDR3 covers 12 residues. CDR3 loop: CASSPGTGEAFF.

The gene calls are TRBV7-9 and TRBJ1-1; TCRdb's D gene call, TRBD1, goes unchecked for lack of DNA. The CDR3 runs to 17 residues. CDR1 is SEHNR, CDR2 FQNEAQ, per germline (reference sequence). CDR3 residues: CASSLGGLESLNTEAFF.

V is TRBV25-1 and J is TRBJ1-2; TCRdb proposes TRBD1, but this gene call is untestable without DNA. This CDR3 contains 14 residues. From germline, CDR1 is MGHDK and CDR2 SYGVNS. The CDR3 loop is CASSGPGQGNGYTF.